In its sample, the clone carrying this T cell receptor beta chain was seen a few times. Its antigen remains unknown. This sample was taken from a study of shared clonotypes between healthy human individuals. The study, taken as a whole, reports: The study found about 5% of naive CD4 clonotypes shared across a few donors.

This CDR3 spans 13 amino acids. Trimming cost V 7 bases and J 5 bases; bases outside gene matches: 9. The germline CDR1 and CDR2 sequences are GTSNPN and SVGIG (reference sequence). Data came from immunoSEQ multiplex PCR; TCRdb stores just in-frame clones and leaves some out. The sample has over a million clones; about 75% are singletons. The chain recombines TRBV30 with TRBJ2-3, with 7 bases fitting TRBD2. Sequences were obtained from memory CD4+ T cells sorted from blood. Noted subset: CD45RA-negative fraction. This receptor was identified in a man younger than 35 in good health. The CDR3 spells CAFGGFPRDTQYF. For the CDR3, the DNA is TGTGCCTTCGGGGGGTTCCCCAGAGATACGCAGTATTTT.